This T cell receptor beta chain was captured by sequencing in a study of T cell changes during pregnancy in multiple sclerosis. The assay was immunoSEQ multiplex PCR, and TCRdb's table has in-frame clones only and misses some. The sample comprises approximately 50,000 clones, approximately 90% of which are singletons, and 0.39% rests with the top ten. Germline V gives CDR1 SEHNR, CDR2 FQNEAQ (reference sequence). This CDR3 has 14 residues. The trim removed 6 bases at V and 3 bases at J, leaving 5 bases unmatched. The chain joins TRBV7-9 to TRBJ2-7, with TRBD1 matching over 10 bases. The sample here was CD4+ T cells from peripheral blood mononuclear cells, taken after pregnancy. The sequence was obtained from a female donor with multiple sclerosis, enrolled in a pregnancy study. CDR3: CASRHGTGDYEQYF. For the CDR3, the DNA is TGTGCCAGCAGGCATGGGACAGGGGACTACGAGCAGTACTTC.